The 5 T cell receptor beta chains reported below all come from one sample, sequenced in a study of OX40 agonist ivuxolimab in advanced cancers. The library was generated by the immunoSEQ multiplex PCR assay. TCRdb holds this immuneACCESS table with in-frame rearrangements only. Some clones are missing; in checked studies, unresolved V genes explain under half, and the rest has no known cause. The sample table contains roughly 100,000 clones; only one count was recorded for about 85% of them. The top ten clones comprise 3.5% to 4.5% of the sample. Sequences were derived from CD4+ or CD8+ T cells sorted from blood, sampled in a trial of the OX40 agonist ivuxolimab. The receptors here all came from an adult with an advanced solid tumor such as melanoma, head and neck, liver or kidney cancer.

The genes are TRBV28 and TRBJ1-2; 8 positions match TRBD1. This CDR3 contains 14 residues. The V segment lost 1 base and the J segment 4 bases; nucleotides outside the gene matches: 2. In germline, CDR1 is MDHEN, CDR2 SYDVKM. CDR3 sequence: CASSLSGGAYGYTF. DNA for the CDR3: TGTGCCAGCAGTTTATCAGGGGGCGCCTATGGCTACACCTTC.

This rearrangement joins TRBV9 to TRBJ1-5; tentatively, D is TRBD1 (5 bases). V lost 2 bases, J lost 7 bases, and 16 bases lay in between. Germline CDR1 SGDLS, CDR2 YYNGEE. The length of the CDR3 is 15 residues. CDR3 residues: CASSVGGGVWQPQHF. In nucleotides, the CDR3 is TGTGCCAGCAGCGTTGGCGGGGGAGTTTGGCAGCCCCAGCATTTT.

The rearrangement links TRBV6-6 to TRBJ2-2; D ambiguous. Looked up from germline, CDR1 is MNHNY and CDR2 is SVGAGI (reference sequence). CDR3 length: 16 amino acids. V was cut by 5 bases and J by 0 bases, with 13 bases left in between. CDR3 coding DNA: TGTGCCAGCAGTCCAAAATATCTAGCGAACACCGGGGAGCTGTTTTTT. As protein: CASSPKYLANTGELFF.

J is TRBJ2-6 and V is TRBV27, with 9 bases identical to TRBD1. Germline V gene sequence: CDR1 MNHEY, CDR2 SMNVEV (reference sequence). Trimming cost V 6 bases and J 0 bases; bases outside gene matches: 9. There are 18 residues in the CDR3. The CDR3 protein is CASRRYQTGGSGANVLTF. CDR3 sequence (DNA): TGTGCCAGCAGAAGGTATCAGACAGGGGGCTCTGGGGCCAACGTCCTGACTTTC.

The genes are TRBV5-6 and TRBJ2-3; unclear D gene. The CDR3 is 17 amino acids. Germline assignment: CDR1 SGHDT and CDR2 YYEEEE. V lost 2 bases and J lost 0, with 16 bases in between. CDR3 in amino acids: CASSLPDGPISTDTQYF. The CDR3 nucleotides are TGTGCCAGCAGCTTACCGGACGGACCGATTAGCACAGATACGCAGTATTTT. The whole variable domain, remainder taken from reference TRBV5-6 and TRBJ2-3, is DAGVTQSPTHLIKTRGQQVTLRCSPKSGHDTVSWYQQALGQGPQFIFQYYEEEERQRGNFPDRFSGHQFPNYSSELNVNALLLGDSALYLCASSLPDGPISTDTQYFGPGTRLTVL.